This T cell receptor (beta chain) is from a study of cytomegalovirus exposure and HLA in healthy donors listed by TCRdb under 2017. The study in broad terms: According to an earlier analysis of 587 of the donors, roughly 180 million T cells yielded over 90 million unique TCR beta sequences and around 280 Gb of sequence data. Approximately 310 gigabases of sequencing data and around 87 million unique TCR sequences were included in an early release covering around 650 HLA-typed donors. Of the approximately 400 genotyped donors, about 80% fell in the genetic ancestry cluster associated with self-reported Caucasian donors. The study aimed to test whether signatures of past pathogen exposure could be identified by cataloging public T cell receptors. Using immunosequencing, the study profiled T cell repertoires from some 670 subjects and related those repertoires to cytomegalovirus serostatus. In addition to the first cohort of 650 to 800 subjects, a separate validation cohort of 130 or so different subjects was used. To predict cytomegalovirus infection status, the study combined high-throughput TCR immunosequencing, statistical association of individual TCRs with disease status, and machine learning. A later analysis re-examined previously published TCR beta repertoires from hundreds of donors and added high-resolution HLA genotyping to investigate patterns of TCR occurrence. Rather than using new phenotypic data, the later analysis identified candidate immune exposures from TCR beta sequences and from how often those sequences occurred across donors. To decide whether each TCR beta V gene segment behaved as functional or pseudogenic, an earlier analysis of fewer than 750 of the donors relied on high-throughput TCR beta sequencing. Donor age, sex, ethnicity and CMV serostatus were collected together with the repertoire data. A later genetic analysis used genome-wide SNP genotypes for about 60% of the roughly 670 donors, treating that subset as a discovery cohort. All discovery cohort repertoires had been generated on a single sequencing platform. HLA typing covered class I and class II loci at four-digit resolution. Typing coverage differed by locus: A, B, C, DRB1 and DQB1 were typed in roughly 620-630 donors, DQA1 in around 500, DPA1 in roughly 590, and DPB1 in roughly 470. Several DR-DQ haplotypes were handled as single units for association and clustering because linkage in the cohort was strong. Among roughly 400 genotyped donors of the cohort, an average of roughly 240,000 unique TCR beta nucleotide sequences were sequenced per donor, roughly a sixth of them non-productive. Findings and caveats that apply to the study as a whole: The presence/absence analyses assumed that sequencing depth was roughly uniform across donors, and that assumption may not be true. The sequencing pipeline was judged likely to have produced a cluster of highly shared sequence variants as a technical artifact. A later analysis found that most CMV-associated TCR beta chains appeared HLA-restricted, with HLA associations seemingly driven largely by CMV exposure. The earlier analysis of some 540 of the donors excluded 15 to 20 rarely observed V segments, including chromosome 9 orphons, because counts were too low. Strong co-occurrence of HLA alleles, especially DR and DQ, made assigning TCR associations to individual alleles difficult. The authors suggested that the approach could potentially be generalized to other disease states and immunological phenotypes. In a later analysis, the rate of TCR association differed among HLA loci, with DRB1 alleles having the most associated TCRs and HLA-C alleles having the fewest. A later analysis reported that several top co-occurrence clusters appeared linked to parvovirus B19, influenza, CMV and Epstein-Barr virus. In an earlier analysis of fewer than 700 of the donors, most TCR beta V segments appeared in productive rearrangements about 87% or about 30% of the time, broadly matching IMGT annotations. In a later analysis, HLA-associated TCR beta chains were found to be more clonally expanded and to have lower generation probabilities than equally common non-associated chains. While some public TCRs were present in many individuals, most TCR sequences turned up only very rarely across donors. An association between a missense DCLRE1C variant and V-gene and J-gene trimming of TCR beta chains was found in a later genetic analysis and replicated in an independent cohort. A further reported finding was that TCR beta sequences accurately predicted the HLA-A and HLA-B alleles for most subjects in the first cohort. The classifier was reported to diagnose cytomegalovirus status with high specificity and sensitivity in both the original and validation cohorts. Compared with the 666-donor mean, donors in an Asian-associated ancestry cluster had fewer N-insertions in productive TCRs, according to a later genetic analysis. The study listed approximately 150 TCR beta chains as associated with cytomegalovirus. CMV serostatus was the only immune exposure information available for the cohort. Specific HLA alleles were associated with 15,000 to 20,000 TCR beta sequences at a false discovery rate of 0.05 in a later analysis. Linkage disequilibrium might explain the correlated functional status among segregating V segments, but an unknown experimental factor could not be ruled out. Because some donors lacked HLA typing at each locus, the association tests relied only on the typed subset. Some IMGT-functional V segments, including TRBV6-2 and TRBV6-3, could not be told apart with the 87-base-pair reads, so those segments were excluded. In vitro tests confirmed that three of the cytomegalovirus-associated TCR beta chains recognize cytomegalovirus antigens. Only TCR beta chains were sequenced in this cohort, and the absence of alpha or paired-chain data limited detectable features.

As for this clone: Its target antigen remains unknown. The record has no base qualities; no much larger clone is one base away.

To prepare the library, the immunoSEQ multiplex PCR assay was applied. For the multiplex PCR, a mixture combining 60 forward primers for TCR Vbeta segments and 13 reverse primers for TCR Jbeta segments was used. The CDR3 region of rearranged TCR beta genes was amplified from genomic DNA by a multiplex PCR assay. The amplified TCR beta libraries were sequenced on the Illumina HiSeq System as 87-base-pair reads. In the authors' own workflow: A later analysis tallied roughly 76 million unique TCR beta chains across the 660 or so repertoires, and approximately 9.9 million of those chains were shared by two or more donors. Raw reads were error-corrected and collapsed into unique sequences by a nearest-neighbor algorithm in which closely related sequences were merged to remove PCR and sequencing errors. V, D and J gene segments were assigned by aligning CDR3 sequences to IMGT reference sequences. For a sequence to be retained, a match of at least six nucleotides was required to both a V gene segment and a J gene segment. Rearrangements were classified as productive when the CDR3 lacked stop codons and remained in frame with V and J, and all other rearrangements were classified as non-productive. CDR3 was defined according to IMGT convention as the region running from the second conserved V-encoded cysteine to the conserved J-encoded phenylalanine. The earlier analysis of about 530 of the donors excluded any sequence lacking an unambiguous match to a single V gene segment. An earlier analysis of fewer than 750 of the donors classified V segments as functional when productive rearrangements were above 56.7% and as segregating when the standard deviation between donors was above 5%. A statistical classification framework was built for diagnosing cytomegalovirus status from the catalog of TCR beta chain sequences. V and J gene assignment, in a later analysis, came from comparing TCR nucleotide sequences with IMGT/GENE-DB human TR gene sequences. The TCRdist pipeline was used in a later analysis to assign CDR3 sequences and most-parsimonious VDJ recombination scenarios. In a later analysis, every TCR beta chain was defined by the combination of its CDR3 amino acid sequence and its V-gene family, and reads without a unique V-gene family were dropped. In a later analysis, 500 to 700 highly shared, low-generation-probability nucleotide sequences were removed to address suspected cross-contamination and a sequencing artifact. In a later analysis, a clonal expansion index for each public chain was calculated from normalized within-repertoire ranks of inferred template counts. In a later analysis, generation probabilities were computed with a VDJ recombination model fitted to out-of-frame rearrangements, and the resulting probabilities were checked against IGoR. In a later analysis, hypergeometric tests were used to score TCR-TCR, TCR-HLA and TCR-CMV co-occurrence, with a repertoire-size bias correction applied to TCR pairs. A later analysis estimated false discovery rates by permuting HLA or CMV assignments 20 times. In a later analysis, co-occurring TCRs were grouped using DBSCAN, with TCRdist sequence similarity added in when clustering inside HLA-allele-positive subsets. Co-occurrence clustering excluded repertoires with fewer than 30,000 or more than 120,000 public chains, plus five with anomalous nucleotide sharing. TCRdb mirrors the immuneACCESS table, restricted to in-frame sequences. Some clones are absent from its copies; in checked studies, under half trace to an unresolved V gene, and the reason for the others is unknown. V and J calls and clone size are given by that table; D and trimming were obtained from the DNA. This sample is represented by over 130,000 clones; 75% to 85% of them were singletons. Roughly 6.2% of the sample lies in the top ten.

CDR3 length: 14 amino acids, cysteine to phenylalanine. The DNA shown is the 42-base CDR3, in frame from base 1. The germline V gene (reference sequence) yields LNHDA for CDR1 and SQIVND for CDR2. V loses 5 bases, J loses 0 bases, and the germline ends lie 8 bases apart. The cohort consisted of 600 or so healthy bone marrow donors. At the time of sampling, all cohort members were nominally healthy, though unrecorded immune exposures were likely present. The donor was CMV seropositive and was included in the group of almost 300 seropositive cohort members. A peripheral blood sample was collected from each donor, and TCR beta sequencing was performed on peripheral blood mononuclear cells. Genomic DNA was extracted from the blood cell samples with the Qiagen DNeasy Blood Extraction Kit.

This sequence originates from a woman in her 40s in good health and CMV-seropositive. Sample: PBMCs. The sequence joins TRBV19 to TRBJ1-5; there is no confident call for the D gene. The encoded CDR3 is CASSERDSNQPQHF. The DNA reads TGTGCCAGTAGTGAACGGGATAGCAATCAGCCCCAGCATTTT. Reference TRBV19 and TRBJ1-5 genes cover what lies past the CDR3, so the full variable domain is DGGITQSPKYLFRKEGQNVTLSCEQNLNHDAMYWYRQDPGQGLRLIYYSQIVNDFQKGDIAEGYSVSREKKESFPLTVTSAQKNPTAFYLCASSERDSNQPQHFGDGTRLSIL.